This paragraph covers one T cell receptor beta chain sequence. The CDR3 has 14 amino acids. Looked up from germline, CDR1 is SNHLY and CDR2 is FYNNEI. V shed 6 bases and J shed 1 base, with 10 bases lying between them. Noted time point: patch test 3, about 24 weeks after DPC sensitization. Documented treatment: therapeutic diphenylcyclopropenone sensitization with weekly scalp DPC. Per the authors' pipeline: With a range of roughly 20,000 to 750,000, the median per sample was around 97,000 TCRs. From the RACE reads, TCRdb called clonotypes with MiXCR, one entry per CDR3 protein. Here the V and J calls rest on TCRdb's processing, not on the authors' analysis. Of about 58,000 distinct CDR3 sequences listed, 9.5% to 15% were seen once; the top ten hold 2.4%. The data were taken from a study of human T cells and chemical hapten exposure. About the study: Patients, mostly women, had alopecia areata, alopecia totalis or alopecia universalis. TCR yields differed between samples (mainly from small differences in pooled library volume).

This TCR derives from a young man with alopecia areata. Some clones in this sample may be carry-over from other donors' samples. The starting material was whole blood, obtained in connection with sensitization to the hapten diphenylcyclopropenone (DPC). The chain has TRBV2 and TRBJ1-5, with D possibly TRBD1 on 6 matching bases. The CDR3 region has the DNA TGTGCCAGCAGACAGGGAGGGAGCAATCAGCCCCAGCATTTT. Residues: CASRQGGSNQPQHF.